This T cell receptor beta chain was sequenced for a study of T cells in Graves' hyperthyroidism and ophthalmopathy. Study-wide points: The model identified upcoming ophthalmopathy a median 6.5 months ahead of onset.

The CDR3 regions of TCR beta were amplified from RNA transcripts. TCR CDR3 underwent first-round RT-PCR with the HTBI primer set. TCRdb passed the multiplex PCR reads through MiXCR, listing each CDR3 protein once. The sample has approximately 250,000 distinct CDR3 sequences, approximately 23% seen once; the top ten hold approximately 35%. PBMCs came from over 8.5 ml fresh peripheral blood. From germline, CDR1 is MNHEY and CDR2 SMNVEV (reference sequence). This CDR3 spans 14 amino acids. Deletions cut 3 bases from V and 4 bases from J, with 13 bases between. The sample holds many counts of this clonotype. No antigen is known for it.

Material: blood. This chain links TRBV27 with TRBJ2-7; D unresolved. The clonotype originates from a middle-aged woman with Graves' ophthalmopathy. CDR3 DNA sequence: TGTGCCAGCAGTTTGGCTGGTACCCTATACGAGCAGTACTTC. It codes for CASSLAGTLYEQYF.